This TCR beta chain was sequenced in a study of monozygotic twins with inflammatory bowel disease. General study results and limits: Researchers were unable to tell different T cell subtypes apart. Support for a single strong signal or clonotype associated with IBD was absent. Clonotypes shared with others were fewer in IBD patients than in healthy twins, especially with disease activity.

TCRdb reprocessed the 5' RACE reads, keeping one entry per CDR3 protein, no DNA. The specimen's table records just over 300,000 distinct CDR3 sequences. Blood was drawn at about 2.6 ml per donor. Of note for this clonotype: Its antigen is currently unknown.

Sequenced sample: blood. This sequence originates from a human donor with ulcerative colitis or Crohn's disease, or a healthy co-twin of an affected twin (not recorded which).

The CDR3 here is CASSPHGYSEQFF. This chain uses TRBV3-1 with TRBJ2-1. There are 13 residues in the CDR3. Germline V gives CDR1 LGHDT, CDR2 YNNKEL (reference sequence).